This T cell receptor (beta chain) was sequenced in a study of chemoradiotherapy in HPV16-positive cancers. Study overall: A couple of HPV16-positive patients' cells yielded candidate HPV-specific clones and common motifs. Study-wide results and caveats: During treatment, candidate HPV-specific clones and E7-related motifs expanded in tumor.

Repeated repertoire sampling spanned the course of chemoradiotherapy. Points on this clone: The antigen remains undetermined.

Germline assignment: CDR1 MGHDK and CDR2 SYGVNS. The CDR3 is 13 residues long. V trimming: 6 bases; J trimming: 4 bases; junction bases outside the gene matches: 6. Clones were read by immunoSEQ multiplex PCR, and TCRdb kept only the in-frame ones, dropping some. The profile shows roughly 3,500 clones, about 77% of them singletons. The chain joins TRBV25-1 to TRBJ2-7, with TRBD2 identical over 7 bases. The receptor's source is a human donor with HPV-associated anogenital cancer. This sample was gathered from a patient who underwent chemoradiotherapy. For the CDR3, the DNA is TGTGCCAGCAGCTTGGGGGGGACTTACGAGCAGTACTTC. It encodes CASSLGGTYEQYF.